This section outlines one TCR beta chain sequence together with its context. This clone has just a few counts. What this receptor recognizes is not known. Qualities for individual bases were not recorded, and no much larger clone is one base off. The sample comes from a study of OX40 agonist ivuxolimab in advanced cancers. Regarding the research as a whole: Ivuxolimab was a fully human IgG2 agonistic monoclonal antibody targeting the costimulatory receptor OX40 (CD134). Three dose-escalation patients achieved partial responses, one with hepatocellular carcinoma and two with cutaneous melanoma. Intravenous ivuxolimab was administered to patients every 2 weeks at six dose levels: 0.01, 0.1, 0.3, 1.5, 3 and 10 mg/kg. In the dose-escalation cohort, approximately 82% of patients were male, and the mean age was roughly 56 years with a range of roughly 23 to 79. Peripheral TCRbeta sequencing aimed to test whether ivuxolimab altered TCR sequence diversity and caused clonal T-cell expansion. Of the approximately 53 patients in dose escalation, some 20 had hepatocellular carcinoma, approximately 15 had melanoma, 9 had renal cell carcinoma and 9 had head and neck cancer. Patients were allowed to have had prior anti-PD-1, anti-PD-L1 or anti-CTLA-4 therapy, and approximately 40% of the dose-escalation patients had previously received checkpoint inhibitors. The monotherapy dose-escalation portion (N of about 50 patients) of the phase I ivuxolimab trial is reported in the paper. Here is what the overall study found, with its caveats: Low levels of normalized T-cell clonal expansion were also shown by some nonresponding patients. After ivuxolimab, CD8+ T cells had more expanded clones than CD4+ T cells on average. The antigen specificity of the clonally expanded peripheral T cells was not determined. In partial responders in the 0.1-3.0 mg/kg groups, normalized peripheral clonal expansion was found to be among the lowest, especially among CD8+ T cells. At doses from 0.1 to 3.0 mg/kg, clonal expansion was seen in both CD4+ and CD8+ blood T cells between baseline and week 6.

The CDR3 measures 13 amino acids from cysteine to phenylalanine. Of all the DNA, just the CDR3 is kept, 39 bases in frame from base 1. Trimming at the junction amounts to 4 bases on V and 2 bases on J, and the germline ends lie 6 bases apart. The CDR1 and CDR2 encoded by the germline V gene (reference sequence) are LNHNV and YYDKDF. Genomic DNA was extracted from sorted cells for sequencing of the TCRbeta CDR3 region. TCRbeta CDR3 regions were sequenced using the immunoSEQ Assay. TCRdb re-hosts the immuneACCESS table, in-frame sequences only. Its copies lack some clones; in the studies checked, an unresolved V gene accounts for under half of them, and the cause for the rest is not known. A total of about 84,000 clones appear in this sample, over 85% of them only once. The ten largest clones take up about 10% of the sample. Patients with a history of autoimmune disease or receiving systemic immunosuppression were excluded from the trial. Peripheral blood for TCR sequencing was collected from all dose cohorts at baseline, on cycle 4 day 1, and on cycle 7 day 1. The samples were drawn from a first-in-human, open-label, multicenter phase I dose-escalation trial of ivuxolimab. The trial enrolled adults with locally advanced or metastatic head and neck squamous cell, hepatocellular, melanoma or renal cell carcinoma. Before TCR sequencing, CD4+ T cells and CD8+ T cells from peripheral blood were sorted into separate populations.

The source of this sequence is an adult with an advanced solid tumor such as melanoma, head and neck, liver or kidney cancer. Specimen: CD4+ or CD8+ T cells sorted from blood, collected in a trial of the OX40 agonist ivuxolimab. The chain joins TRBV15 to TRBJ1-5, with the D gene not confidently named. At the DNA level, the sequence is TGTGCCACCAGCATCAGAGGCAATCAGCCCCAGCATTTT. Its product reads: CATSIRGNQPQHF.